This T cell receptor beta chain stems from a study of vaccination effects on CD4 cells after COVID-19. Study overall: Antigen-specific CD4+ T cells were first expanded with viral peptide pools by the ViraFEST assay and only then sequenced.

TCRdb keeps only in-frame clones here, not all; method: immunoSEQ multiplex PCR. Among some 60,000 clones, nearly 80% were seen once, and the ten largest hold 4.3%. Overall study findings and caveats: The study got few convalescent patients and did not collect any early post-infection timepoints.

The length of the CDR3 is 17 residues. The V end was cut by 5 bases, the J end by 0 bases, with 20 bases between. The V gene's germline CDR1 is MDHEN and CDR2 SYDVKM. The culture ran for about eleven days before CD4+ T cells were isolated. Participants received two doses of either the BNT162b2 or mRNA-1273 vaccine. Vaccine recipients, nucleocapsid antibody negative, had no prior SARS-CoV-2 infection. The authors exchanged half the medium for IL-2 medium on days 3 and 7. Details on this clone: Its antigen remains unknown.

The receptor was derived from a human donor who received a COVID-19 vaccine. This specimen consisted of CD4+ T cells from PBMCs cultured without peptide, obtained after COVID-19 vaccination. V usage is TRBV28 and J usage is TRBJ2-7, with D perhaps matching TRBD2 (5 bases). The CDR3 sequence is CASSSPYAGGYSYEQYF. The CDR3 DNA is TGTGCCAGCAGTAGCCCTTACGCGGGCGGGTACTCCTACGAGCAGTACTTC.